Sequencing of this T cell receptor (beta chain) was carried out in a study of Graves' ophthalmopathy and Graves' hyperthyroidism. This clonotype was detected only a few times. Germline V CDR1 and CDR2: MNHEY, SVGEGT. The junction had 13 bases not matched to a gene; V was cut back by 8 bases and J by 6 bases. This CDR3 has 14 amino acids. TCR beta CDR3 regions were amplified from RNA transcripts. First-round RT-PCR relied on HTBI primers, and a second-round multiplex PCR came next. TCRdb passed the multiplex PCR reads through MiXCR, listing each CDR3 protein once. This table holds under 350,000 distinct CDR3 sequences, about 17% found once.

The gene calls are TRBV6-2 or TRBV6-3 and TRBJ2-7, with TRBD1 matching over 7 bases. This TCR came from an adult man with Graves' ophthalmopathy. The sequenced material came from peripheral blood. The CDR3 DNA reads TGTGCCAGCCATCGACAGGGTTGGATTGGCGAGCAGTACTTC. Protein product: CASHRQGWIGEQYF.